This paragraph reports one T cell receptor beta chain. This entry is derived from a study of CD8+ T cells in alopecia areata. RNA was extracted and reverse transcribed into cDNA as the sequencing template. The data were produced by immunoSEQ multiplex PCR, yet TCRdb's version contains in-frame clones alone and is incomplete. The data show over 150,000 clones, with 50% to 60% seen just once and over 0.55% held by the top ten. Germline CDR1 reads SQVTM; CDR2 reads ANQGSEA. Trimming took 4 bases from V and 8 from J, leaving 17 bases between them. The CDR3 loop spans 13 amino acids. Regarding treatment: oral pan-JAK inhibitor, 5-10 mg twice daily.

This chain joins TRBV29-1 and TRBJ1-2; tentatively, D is TRBD1 (5 bases). The source material was CD4+ T cells sorted from blood, sampled at week 4, from a patient treated with tofacitinib. The receptor was derived from a human donor with alopecia areata. CDR3 bases: TGCAGCGTTGTTCAGGGAAATCGGGCCGGCTACACCTTC. Amino acids: CSVVQGNRAGYTF. Supplemented by reference TRBV29-1 and TRBJ1-2, the full variable domain reads SAVISQKPSRDICQRGTSLTIQCQVDSQVTMMFWYRQQPGQSLTLIATANQGSEATYESGFVIDKFPISRPNLTFSTLTVSNMSPEDSSIYLCSVVQGNRAGYTFGSGTRLTVV.